This T cell receptor (beta chain) originates from a study of cytomegalovirus exposure and HLA in healthy donors. General observations from the study: CMV antigen specificity was confirmed in vitro for a few CMV-associated chains. V- and J-gene trimming of TCR beta was linked (in a later analysis) to a missense DCLRE1C variant. Later examination showed HLA-associated TCR beta chains had greater clonal expansion than equally common others.

PCR involved 60 Vbeta and 13 Jbeta primers. This table comes from immunoSEQ multiplex PCR, and its TCRdb copy is limited to in-frame clones, with some not included. This table has tens of thousands of clones, 70% to 90% appearing once. As to this clone: What it binds is not known.

The CDR3 totals 18 residues. V gave up 4 bases and J gave up 7 bases; unmatched junction bases: 16. Germline V CDR1 and CDR2: SGHRS, YFSETQ. This donor lacks a recorded CMV serostatus. The sequence came from a human donor in good health. The genes are TRBV5-1 and TRBJ1-4; 10 bases are a match to TRBD1. The sample comprised PBMCs. CDR3 amino acids: CASSRRDRGSREGEKLFF. In DNA, the CDR3 is TGCGCCAGCAGCCGCCGGGACAGGGGCTCTCGGGAGGGTGAAAAACTGTTTTTT.